This passage covers 3 T cell receptor beta chains from one sample sequenced in a study of cytomegalovirus exposure and HLA in healthy donors. The PCR contained 60 Vbeta and 13 Jbeta primers. Produced via immunoSEQ multiplex PCR; TCRdb's table is partial and in-frame only. With roughly 77,000 clones in the sample, the ten largest clones hold 3.5% to 4%. The sequenced sample was PBMCs. The receptors originated from a female donor in good health and CMV-seropositive.

The chain is built from TRBV6-6 and TRBJ2-2; no clear D. Trimming removed 2 bases at V and 6 bases at J, with 4 bases between. The length of the CDR3 is 12 residues. The germline CDR1 and CDR2 sequences are MNHNY and SVGAGI (reference sequence). This CDR3 is CASSYGPGELFF. DNA of the CDR3: TGTGCCAGCAGTTACGGCCCCGGGGAGCTGTTTTTT.

The genes are TRBV28 and TRBJ2-7; TRBD1 matches 8 bases. There are 15 residues in the CDR3. Trimming took 6 bases from V and 5 from J; bases not matched to a gene: 12. Germline lookup yields CDR1 MDHEN and CDR2 SYDVKM. This CDR3 reads CASSQPRGPSNEQYF. Here the CDR3 DNA reads TGTGCCAGCAGCCAACCCAGGGGGCCGTCCAACGAGCAGTACTTC.

This chain uses TRBV4-1 with TRBJ2-5; 8 bases line up with TRBD2. CDR1 and CDR2 (germline): MGHRA, YSYEKL. The ends lost 0 bases at V and 2 bases at J; junction bases unmatched: 8. This CDR3 region has 17 residues. As DNA, the CDR3 is TGCGCCAGCAGCCAAGATCCCAGCGGGGGTTTACAAGAGACCCAGTACTTC. Its protein is CASSQDPSGGLQETQYF.